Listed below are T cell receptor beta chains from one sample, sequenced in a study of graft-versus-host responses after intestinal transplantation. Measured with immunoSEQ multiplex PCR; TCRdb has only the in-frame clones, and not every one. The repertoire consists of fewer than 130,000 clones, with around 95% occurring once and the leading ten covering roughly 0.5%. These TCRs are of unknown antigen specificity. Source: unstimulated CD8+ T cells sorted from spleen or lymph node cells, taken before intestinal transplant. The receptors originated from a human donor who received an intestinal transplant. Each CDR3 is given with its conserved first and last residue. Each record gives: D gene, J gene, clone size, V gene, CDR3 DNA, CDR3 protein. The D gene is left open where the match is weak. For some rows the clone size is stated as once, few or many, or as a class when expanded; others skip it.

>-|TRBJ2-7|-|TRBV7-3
TGTGCCAGCAGCTTAAATTCAGGGGGGCTTTACGAGCAGTACTTC
CASSLNSGGLYEQYF
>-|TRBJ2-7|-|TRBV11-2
TGTGCCAGCAGTTTGAGCTCCTACGAGCAGTACTTC
CASSLSSYEQYF
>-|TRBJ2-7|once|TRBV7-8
TGTGCCAGCAGCTTAAGCAGGGAGGACTACGAGCAGTACTTC
CASSLSREDYEQYF
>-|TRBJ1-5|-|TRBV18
TGTGCCAGCTCACCTACAGGGCTGAATCAGCCCCAGCATTTT
CASSPTGLNQPQHF
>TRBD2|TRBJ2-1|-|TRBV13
TGTGCCAGCAGCTCCGACTCCGAGCGGGAGGGGCCCTACAATGAGCAGTTCTTC
CASSSDSEREGPYNEQFF
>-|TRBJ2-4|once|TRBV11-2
TGTGCCAGCAGCTTAGAATTTCAGAAGGGGGAAAACATTCAGTACTTC
CASSLEFQKGENIQYF
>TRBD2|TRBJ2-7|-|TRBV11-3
TGTGCCAGCAGCTCAGACGGGGAGGGGAGGTACGAGCAGTACTTC
CASSSDGEGRYEQYF
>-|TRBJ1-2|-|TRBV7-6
TGTGCCAGCAGCTTAGCGCTGGACAGTCTATATGGCTACACCTTC
CASSLALDSLYGYTF
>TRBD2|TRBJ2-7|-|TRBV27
TGTGCCAGCAGTTTAACCCTAGCGGGAGTTTTATACGAGCAGTACTTC
CASSLTLAGVLYEQYF
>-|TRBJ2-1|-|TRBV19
TGTGCCAGTAGTCTACTCGGGTGGAGTGAGCAGTTCTTC
CASSLLGWSEQFF
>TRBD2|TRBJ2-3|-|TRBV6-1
TGTGCCAGCAGTGGACGTACGGGACTAGAGGCTACGCAGTATTTT
CASSGRTGLEATQYF
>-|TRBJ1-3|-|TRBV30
TGTGCCTGGAGTCGAAGGATCTCTGGAAACACCATATATTTT
CAWSRRISGNTIYF
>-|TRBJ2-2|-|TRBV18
TGTGCCAGCACAGACCAGTACGGGGCGAACACCGGGGAGCTGTTTTTT
CASTDQYGANTGELFF
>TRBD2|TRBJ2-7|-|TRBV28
TGTGCCAGCAGTCCGCGGGGGGGGTTCTCCTACGAGCAGTACTTC
CASSPRGGFSYEQYF
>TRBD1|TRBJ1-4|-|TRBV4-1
TGCGCCAGCAGCCAAGATTGGACAGGGGCAACACGTTTCGAAAAACTGTTTTTT
CASSQDWTGATRFEKLFF
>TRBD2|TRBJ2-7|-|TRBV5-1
TGCGCCAGCAGCCCACTAGCGGGAGGCAGTGGAGAGCAGTACTTC
CASSPLAGGSGEQYF
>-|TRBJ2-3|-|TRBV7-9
TGTGCCAGCAGGACTCCTAGGGGTGGATTCACAGATACGCAGTATTTT
CASRTPRGGFTDTQYF
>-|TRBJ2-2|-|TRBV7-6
TGTGCCAGCAGCTTAAGTTGGATTTCCACCGGGGAGCTGTTTTTT
CASSLSWISTGELFF
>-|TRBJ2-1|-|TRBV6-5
TGTGCCAGCAGTTACGGGCAGGGGTCTAAGGTTGAGCAGTTCTTC
CASSYGQGSKVEQFF
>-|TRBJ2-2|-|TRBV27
TGTGCCAGCAGTTTATCGTTGGGGCGGGAGCTGTTTTTT
CASSLSLGRELFF
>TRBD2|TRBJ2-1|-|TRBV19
TGTGCCAGTAGTGCGCGGGAGGTCGATGAGCAGTTCTTC
CASSAREVDEQFF
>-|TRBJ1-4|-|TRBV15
TGTGCCACCAGCAAGAGGGGGACGGGGTACAGGGATGAAAAACTGTTTTTT
CATSKRGTGYRDEKLFF
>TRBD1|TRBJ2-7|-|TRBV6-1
TGTGCCAGCACACCCGGGACAGGGTTTTACGAGCAGTACTTC
CASTPGTGFYEQYF
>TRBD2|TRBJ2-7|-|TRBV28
TGTGCCAGCAGCCTAGGACTAGCGGGAGTAGGCGAGCAGTACTTC
CASSLGLAGVGEQYF
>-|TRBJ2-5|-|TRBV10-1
TGCGCCAGCGCGGGACCTCTCGGAGAGACCCAGTACTTC
CASAGPLGETQYF
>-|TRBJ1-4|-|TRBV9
TGTGCCAGCAGCGTACTGGGACACCCCAATGAAAAACTGTTTTTT
CASSVLGHPNEKLFF
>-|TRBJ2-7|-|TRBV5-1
TGCGCCAGCAGCTTGTCGAGCGGTAGCTCCTACGAGCAGTACTTC
CASSLSSGSSYEQYF
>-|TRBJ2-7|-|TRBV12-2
TGTGCAAGTCGCTTAATGTCCCTACGGTTGTTATACGAGCAGTACTTC
CASRLMSLRLLYEQYF
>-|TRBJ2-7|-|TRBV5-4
TGTGCCAGCAGCTTGGATCCGGTGAACTACGAGCAGTACTTC
CASSLDPVNYEQYF
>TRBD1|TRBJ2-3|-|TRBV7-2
TGTGCCAGCAGCTTATACCCAGGGGGAGGCACAGATACGCAGTATTTT
CASSLYPGGGTDTQYF
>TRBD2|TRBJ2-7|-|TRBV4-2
TGTGCCAGCAGCCAAGACCCCGTGCTAAAGGCGGGAGTGAATGAGCAGTACTTC
CASSQDPVLKAGVNEQYF
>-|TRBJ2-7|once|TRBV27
TGTGCCAGCAGTTTTTCCGCGGGATTCTCCTACGAGCAGTACTTC
CASSFSAGFSYEQYF
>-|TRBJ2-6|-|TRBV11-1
TGTGCCAGCACTCCCCTCAGCTCTGGGGCCAACGTCCTGACTTTC
CASTPLSSGANVLTF
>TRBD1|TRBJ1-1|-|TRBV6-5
TGTGCCAGCAGCCCTAACAGGGGGCAAGCTTTCTTT
CASSPNRGQAFF
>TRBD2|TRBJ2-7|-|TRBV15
TGTGCCACCACCCCTGGGAGGGAGACCTACGAGCAGTACTTC
CATTPGRETYEQYF
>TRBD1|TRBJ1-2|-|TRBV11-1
TGTGCCAGCAGCCCAGACAGGGGGCCCCTAGATGGCTACACCTTC
CASSPDRGPLDGYTF
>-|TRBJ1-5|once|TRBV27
TGTGCCAGCAGCTTGGGTTCCAATCAGCCCCAGCATTTT
CASSLGSNQPQHF
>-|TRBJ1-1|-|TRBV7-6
TGTGCCAGCAGCTTAGAGGGAATCCGCCGGACCCCAGGGACTGAAGCTTTCTTT
CASSLEGIRRTPGTEAFF
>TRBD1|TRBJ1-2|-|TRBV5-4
TGTGCCAGCAGCCCCGGGCGACAGGGGGCGGTCTATGGCTACACCTTC
CASSPGRQGAVYGYTF
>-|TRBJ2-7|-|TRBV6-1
TGTGCCAGCAGTGAATTAGGGGCCTACGAGCAGTACTTC
CASSELGAYEQYF
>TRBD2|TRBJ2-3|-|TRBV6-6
TGTGCCAGCCAGTCTGGACTAGCGGGAGGTACAGATACGCAGTATTTT
CASQSGLAGGTDTQYF
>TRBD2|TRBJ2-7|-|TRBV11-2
TGTGCCAGCAGCTTAGGAGGCGGGCGGGAGGGATCCTACGAGCAGTACTTC
CASSLGGGREGSYEQYF
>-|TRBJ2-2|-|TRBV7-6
TGTGCCAGCAGCTCCTACACCGGGGAGCTGTTTTTT
CASSSYTGELFF
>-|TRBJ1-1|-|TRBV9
TGTGCCAGCAGCGTAGACGGAGGAAACACTGAAGCTTTCTTT
CASSVDGGNTEAFF
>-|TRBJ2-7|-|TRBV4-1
TGCGCCAGCAGCCCGGACAGCGGGGACGAGCAGTACTTC
CASSPDSGDEQYF
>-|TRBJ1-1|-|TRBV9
TGTGCCAGCAGCGCTCCGGGACCCGTGAAAAACACTGAAGCTTTCTTT
CASSAPGPVKNTEAFF
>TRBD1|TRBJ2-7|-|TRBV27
TGTGCCAGCAGTGCCCCGGGACAGATGTACGAGCAGTACTTC
CASSAPGQMYEQYF
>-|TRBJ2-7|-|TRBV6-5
TGTGCCAGCAGCCAGACAGGACTCTCCTACGAGCAGTACTTC
CASSQTGLSYEQYF
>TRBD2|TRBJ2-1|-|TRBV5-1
TGCGCCAGCAGCTTGGCAGCTAGCGGACTTCGAGGGCAGTTCTTC
CASSLAASGLRGQFF
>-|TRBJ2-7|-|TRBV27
TGTGCCAGCAGTTTATCCCAGGGGGGGTCCTACGAGCAGTACTTC
CASSLSQGGSYEQYF
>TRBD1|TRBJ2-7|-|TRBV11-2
TGTGCCAGCAGCTTAGGGACAGGGTACGACGAGCAGTACTTC
CASSLGTGYDEQYF
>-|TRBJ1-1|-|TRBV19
TGTGCCAGTAGTCTAGGAACTGAAGCTTTCTTT
CASSLGTEAFF